The rows below give T cell receptor beta chains drawn from one sample of a study of metastatic and nonmetastatic thyroid tumors. TCRdb redid the clone calls on the PCR reads using MiXCR. The table has about 24,000 clones, 20% to 30% seen once. The sequencing sample was made of blood. These receptor sequences come from a male donor with papillary thyroid cancer or a benign thyroid nodule (not recorded which). Some clones in this sample may be carry-over from other donors' samples. The CDR3 runs from the conserved cysteine through the conserved F or W. The order of the fields is D gene, clone size, J gene, V gene, CDR3 DNA, CDR3 protein. A D gene is named only where the DNA matches it firmly. Only part of the rows carry a size: once, few, many, or a class if the clone is expanded.

D: NA
size: NA
J: TRBJ1-2
V: TRBV5-1
DNA: TGCGCAAGCCACCTGGACAGCCCTAACTATGTCCACAACTTC
CDR3: CASHLDSPNYVHNF

D: NA
size: NA
J: TRBJ1-5
V: TRBV20-1
DNA: TGCAGTGTCGGAGAGCACAATCAGCCCCAGCATTTT
CDR3: CSVGEHNQPQHF

D: NA
size: many
J: TRBJ2-7
V: TRBV30
DNA: TGTGCCTGGAGTGTATGGGGGGAGCAGTACTTC
CDR3: CAWSVWGEQYF

D: NA
size: NA
J: TRBJ1-5
V: TRBV20-1
DNA: TGCAGTGCTAGCGATAGCAATCAGCCCCAGCATTTT
CDR3: CSASDSNQPQHF

D: TRBD1
size: NA
J: TRBJ1-5
V: TRBV15
DNA: TGTGCCACCAGCGTCAAGGGGGCCAATCAGCCCCAGAATTTT
CDR3: CATSVKGANQPQNF

D: TRBD2
size: many
J: TRBJ2-2
V: TRBV9
DNA: TGTGCCAGCAGCGTGATGAGCACTAGCGTCACCGGGGAGCTGCTTTTT
CDR3: CASSVMSTSVTGELLF

D: NA
size: few
J: TRBJ2-7
V: TRBV6-1
DNA: TGTGCCAGCTTTCTTGGGCAGGGACAATACGAGCAGTACTTC
CDR3: CASFLGQGQYEQYF

D: NA
size: medium-sized
J: TRBJ2-7
V: TRBV28
DNA: TGTGCCAGCAGTTTATGGACAGGAACTAGCTCCTACGAGCAGTACTTC
CDR3: CASSLWTGTSSYEQYF

D: TRBD2
size: NA
J: TRBJ2-7
V: TRBV20-1
DNA: TGCAGTGCTTCTCAAGGGGCTAGCGGCTACGAACAGTACTTC
CDR3: CSASQGASGYEQYF

D: NA
size: NA
J: TRBJ2-3
V: TRBV6-1
DNA: TGTGCCAGCAGTGAAACGGTCAGCACTAGCACAGATACGCAGTATTTT
CDR3: CASSETVSTSTDTQYF

D: NA
size: many
J: TRBJ2-6
V: TRBV28
DNA: TGTGCCAGCATTAGGAACTCTGGGGCCAACGTCCTGACTTTC
CDR3: CASIRNSGANVLTF

D: TRBD1
size: few
J: TRBJ1-5
V: TRBV6-2/TRBV6-3
DNA: TGTGCCAGCAGATACGGACAGGGCTCTAAGCCCCAGCATTTT
CDR3: CASRYGQGSKPQHF

D: NA
size: many
J: TRBJ2-1
V: TRBV7-2
DNA: TGTGCCAGCAGCTTTACTCCCGGGGCCTACAATGAGCAGTTCTTC
CDR3: CASSFTPGAYNEQFF

D: NA
size: medium-sized
J: TRBJ1-6
V: TRBV12-3/TRBV12-4
DNA: TGTGCCAGCAGTTCGGCAGGGTGGAATTCACCCCTCCACTTT
CDR3: CASSSAGWNSPLHF

D: NA
size: medium-sized
J: TRBJ1-1
V: TRBV10-3
DNA: TGTGCCATCAGTACCAGGCCGTCTTCAGAAGCTTTCTTT
CDR3: CAISTRPSSEAFF

D: NA
size: many
J: TRBJ1-1
V: TRBV6-1
DNA: TGTGCCAGCAAACACAGGGTGTATGACACTGAAGCTTTCTTT
CDR3: CASKHRVYDTEAFF

D: TRBD2
size: many
J: TRBJ2-3
V: TRBV20-1
DNA: TGCAGTGCTAGAGCTCTCGGGGGGGACACAGATACGCAGTATTTT
CDR3: CSARALGGDTDTQYF

D: NA
size: many
J: TRBJ2-2
V: TRBV29-1
DNA: TGCAGCGGGGACATAGCGAACACCGGGGAGCTGTTTTTT
CDR3: CSGDIANTGELFF

D: NA
size: many
J: TRBJ1-5
V: TRBV9
DNA: TGTGCCAGCAGCAAGGGGGGGACTCAATACCAGCCCCAGCATTTT
CDR3: CASSKGGTQYQPQHF

D: NA
size: many
J: TRBJ2-5
V: TRBV6-1
DNA: TGTGCCACCGCTCGGGGTCCGACCAAAGAGACCCAGTACTTC
CDR3: CATARGPTKETQYF

D: NA
size: medium-sized
J: TRBJ2-7
V: TRBV20-1
DNA: TGCAGTGCCCGCGGGACAGACGAGAACTACGAGCAGTACTTC
CDR3: CSARGTDENYEQYF

D: NA
size: NA
J: TRBJ2-2
V: TRBV10-1
DNA: TGCGCCAGCAGTGCGAACCGATCGGACGGGGAGCTGTTTTTT
CDR3: CASSANRSDGELFF

D: TRBD2
size: many
J: TRBJ2-5
V: TRBV6-2/TRBV6-3
DNA: TGTGCCAGCAGCTTGGGACTAGCAGAGACCCAGTACTTC
CDR3: CASSLGLAETQYF

D: NA
size: NA
J: TRBJ2-7
V: TRBV5-1
DNA: TGCGCCAGCAGCTTGGCAGGGGTGGGGGAGCAGTACTTC
CDR3: CASSLAGVGEQYF

D: NA
size: few
J: TRBJ2-6
V: TRBV3-1
DNA: TGTGCCAGCAGCCAAGATGGAGTCTCTTGGGCCAACGTCCTGACTTTC
CDR3: CASSQDGVSWANVLTF

D: NA
size: many
J: TRBJ2-1
V: TRBV28
DNA: TGTGCCAGCAGTTTACCGTCAGGGGTACACAATGAGCAGTTCTTC
CDR3: CASSLPSGVHNEQFF

D: TRBD2
size: NA
J: TRBJ2-5
V: TRBV6-2/TRBV6-3
DNA: TGTGCCAGCAGCGAAGTGGTTAGCGGGGGGGCCATAGGCCAGTACTTC
CDR3: CASSEVVSGGAIGQYF

D: NA
size: few
J: TRBJ2-7
V: TRBV2
DNA: TGTGCCAGCAGCGAGCCTAGTATTGCCTACGAGCAGTACTTC
CDR3: CASSEPSIAYEQYF

D: NA
size: NA
J: TRBJ2-3
V: TRBV11-3
DNA: TGTGCCAGCAGCTCCCGTCGGTCAGATACGCAGTATTTT
CDR3: CASSSRRSDTQYF

D: NA
size: NA
J: TRBJ2-7
V: TRBV12-3/TRBV12-4
DNA: TGTGCCAGCAGTTTCCAATACGAGCAGTACTTC
CDR3: CASSFQYEQYF

D: NA
size: many
J: TRBJ2-2
V: TRBV9
DNA: TGTGCCAGCAGCCTTAACTACGGGAACACCGGGGAGCTGTTTTTT
CDR3: CASSLNYGNTGELFF

D: NA
size: many
J: TRBJ2-1
V: TRBV6-2/TRBV6-3
DNA: TGTGCCAGCAACGAGATCAATGAGCAGTTCTTC
CDR3: CASNEINEQFF

D: TRBD2
size: few
J: TRBJ2-7
V: TRBV6-5
DNA: TGTGCCAGCAGTTACGAAGCGGGGCTCATATACGAGCAGTACTTC
CDR3: CASSYEAGLIYEQYF